The T cell receptor beta chain described here comes from a study of blood T cell repertoires in COVID-19. Only in-frame clones appear in the TCRdb table, and some are missing; sequencing was by immunoSEQ multiplex PCR. The table includes over 400,000 clones, about nine tenths detected once. Worth noting for this clone: Within the sample, other DNA sequences also encode this same CDR3.

Per germline, CDR1 SGHRS and CDR2 YFSETQ. With 3 bases clipped from V and 4 bases from J, the junction kept 3 bases outside the gene matches. This CDR3 is built from 14 residues. Specimen: PBMCs or T cells enriched from blood (not recorded which). The TCR comes from a woman aged 55-69 years who had recovered from COVID-19. V and J are TRBV5-1 and TRBJ1-4; TRBD1 matches at 7 bases. The CDR3 spells CASSSQGLNEKLFF. DNA for the CDR3: TGCGCCAGCAGCTCACAGGGGCTTAATGAAAAACTGTTTTTT.